The clone carrying this TCR beta chain was detected ten times or more. Fresh peripheral blood, under 11 ml, yielded the PBMCs. The sample is drawn from a study of T cells in Graves' hyperthyroidism and ophthalmopathy. Across the study: Before any treatment, at initial diagnosis, peripheral blood was collected.

Germline CDR1 and CDR2: SNHLY and FYNNEI. This CDR3 contains 13 residues. Trimming cost V 1 base and J 1 base, with 4 bases left between them. Researchers took RNA transcripts and amplified the TCR beta CDR3 regions from them. Carried out on the TCR CDR3, a first-round RT-PCR used the HTBI primer set. TCRdb re-called the multiplex PCR reads with MiXCR, one entry per CDR3 protein. The table shows about 290,000 distinct CDR3 sequences, with about 15% occurring only once. What was sequenced was blood. The V call is TRBV2, the J call TRBJ2-5, with no clear D. The sequence came from a woman aged 60-75 years with Graves' ophthalmopathy. The CDR3 loop reads CASSEGGQETQYF. The CDR3 nucleotides are TGTGCCAGCAGTGAAGGTGGCCAAGAGACCCAGTACTTC.